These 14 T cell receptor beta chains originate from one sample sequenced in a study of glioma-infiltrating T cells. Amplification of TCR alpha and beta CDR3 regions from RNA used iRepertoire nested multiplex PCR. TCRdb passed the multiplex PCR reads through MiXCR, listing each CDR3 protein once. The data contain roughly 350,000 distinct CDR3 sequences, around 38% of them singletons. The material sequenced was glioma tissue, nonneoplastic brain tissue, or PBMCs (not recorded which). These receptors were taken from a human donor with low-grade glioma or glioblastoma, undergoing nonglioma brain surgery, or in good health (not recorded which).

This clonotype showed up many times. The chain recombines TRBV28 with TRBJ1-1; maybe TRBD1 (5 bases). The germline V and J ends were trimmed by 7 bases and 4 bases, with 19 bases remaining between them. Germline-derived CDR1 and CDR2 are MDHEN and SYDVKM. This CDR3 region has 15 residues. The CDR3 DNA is TGTGCCAGCACCCTGGGGGGGACCCACAGCACTGAAGCTTTCTTT. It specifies CASTLGGTHSTEAFF.

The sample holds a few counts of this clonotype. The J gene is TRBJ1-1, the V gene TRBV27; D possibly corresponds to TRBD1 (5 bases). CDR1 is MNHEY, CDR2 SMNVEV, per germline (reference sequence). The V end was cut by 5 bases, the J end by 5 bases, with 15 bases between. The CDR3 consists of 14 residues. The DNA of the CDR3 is TGTGCCAGCAGTCGAGTAGAGGGACGGACTGAAGCTTTCTTT. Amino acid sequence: CASSRVEGRTEAFF.

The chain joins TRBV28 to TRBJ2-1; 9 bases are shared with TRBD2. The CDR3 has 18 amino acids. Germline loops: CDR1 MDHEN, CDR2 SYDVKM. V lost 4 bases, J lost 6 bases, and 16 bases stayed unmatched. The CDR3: CASSSNPPPAGGANEQFF. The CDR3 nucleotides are TGTGCCAGCAGTTCGAACCCACCCCCAGCGGGAGGTGCCAATGAGCAGTTCTTC.

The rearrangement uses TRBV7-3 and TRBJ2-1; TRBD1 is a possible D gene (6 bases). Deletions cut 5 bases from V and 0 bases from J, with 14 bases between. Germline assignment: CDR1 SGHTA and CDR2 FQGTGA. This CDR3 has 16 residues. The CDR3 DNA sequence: TGTGCCAGCAGCCAATGGGGGCTTAGCTCCTACAATGAGCAGTTCTTC. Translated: CASSQWGLSSYNEQFF. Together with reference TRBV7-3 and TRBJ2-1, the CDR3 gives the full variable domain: GAGVSQTPSNKVTEKGKYVELRCDPISGHTALYWYRQSLGQGPEFLIYFQGTGAADDSGLPNDRFFAVRPEGSVSTLKIQRTERGDSAVYLCASSQWGLSSYNEQFFGPGTRLTVL.

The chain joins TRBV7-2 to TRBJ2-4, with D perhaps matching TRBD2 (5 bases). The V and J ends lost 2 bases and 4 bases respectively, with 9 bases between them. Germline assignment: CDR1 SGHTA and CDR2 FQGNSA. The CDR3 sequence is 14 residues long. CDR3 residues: CASSLPGGKNIQYF. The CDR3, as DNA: TGTGCCAGCAGCTTACCCGGCGGGAAAAACATTCAGTACTTC. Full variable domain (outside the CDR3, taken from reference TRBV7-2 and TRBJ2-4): GAGVSQSPSNKVTEKGKDVELRCDPISGHTALYWYRQSLGQGLEFLIYFQGNSAPDKSGLPSDRFSAERTGGSVSTLTIQRTQQEDSAVYLCASSLPGGKNIQYFGAGTRLSVL.

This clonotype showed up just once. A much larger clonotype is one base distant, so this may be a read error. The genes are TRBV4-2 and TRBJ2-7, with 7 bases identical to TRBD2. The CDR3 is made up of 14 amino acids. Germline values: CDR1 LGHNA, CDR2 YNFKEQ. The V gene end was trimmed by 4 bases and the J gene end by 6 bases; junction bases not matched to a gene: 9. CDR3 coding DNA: TGTGCCAGCAGCCCGAAAAGCGGGAAACTCGAGCAGTACTTC. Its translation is CASSPKSGKLEQYF.

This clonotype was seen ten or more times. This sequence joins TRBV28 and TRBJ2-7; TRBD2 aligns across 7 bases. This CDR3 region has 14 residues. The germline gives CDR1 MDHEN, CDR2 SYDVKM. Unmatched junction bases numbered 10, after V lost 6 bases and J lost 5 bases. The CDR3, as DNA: TGTGCCAGCAGACCCTGGGGGAGGGTGGACGAGCAGTACTTC. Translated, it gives CASRPWGRVDEQYF.

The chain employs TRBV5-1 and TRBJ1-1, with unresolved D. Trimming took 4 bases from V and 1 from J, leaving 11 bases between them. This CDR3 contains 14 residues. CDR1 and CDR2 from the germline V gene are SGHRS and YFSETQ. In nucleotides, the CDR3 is TGCGCCAGCAGCCAGAACTCTGCGAACACTGAAGCTTTCTTT. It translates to CASSQNSANTEAFF.

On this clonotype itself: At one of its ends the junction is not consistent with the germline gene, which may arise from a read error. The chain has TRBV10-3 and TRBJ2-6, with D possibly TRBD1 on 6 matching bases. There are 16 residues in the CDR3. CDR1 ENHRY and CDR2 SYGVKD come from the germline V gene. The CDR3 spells CAIRTSQGLGAKVLTF. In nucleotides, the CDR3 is TGTGCCATCAGGACATCTCAGGGGTTAGGGGCCAAGGTCCTGACTTTC.

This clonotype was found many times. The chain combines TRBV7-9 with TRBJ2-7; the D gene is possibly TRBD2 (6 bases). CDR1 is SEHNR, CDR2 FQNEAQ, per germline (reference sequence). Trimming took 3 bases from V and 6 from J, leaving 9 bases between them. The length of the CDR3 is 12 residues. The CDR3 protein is CASSFGLPEQYF. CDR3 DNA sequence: TGTGCCAGCAGCTTCGGACTACCCGAGCAGTACTTC.

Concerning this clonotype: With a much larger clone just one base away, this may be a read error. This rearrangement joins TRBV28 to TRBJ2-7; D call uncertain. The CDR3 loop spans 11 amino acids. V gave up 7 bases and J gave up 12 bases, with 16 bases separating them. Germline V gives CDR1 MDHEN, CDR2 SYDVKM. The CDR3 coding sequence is TGTGCCAGCACCCTGGTAGAGGAGACGTACTTC. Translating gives CASTLVEETYF.

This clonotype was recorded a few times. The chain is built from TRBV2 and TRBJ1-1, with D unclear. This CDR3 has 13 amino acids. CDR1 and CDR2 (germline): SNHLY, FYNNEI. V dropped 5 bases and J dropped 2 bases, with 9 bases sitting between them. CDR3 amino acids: CASSQFFNTEAFF. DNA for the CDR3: TGTGCCAGCAGTCAGTTCTTTAACACTGAAGCTTTCTTT.

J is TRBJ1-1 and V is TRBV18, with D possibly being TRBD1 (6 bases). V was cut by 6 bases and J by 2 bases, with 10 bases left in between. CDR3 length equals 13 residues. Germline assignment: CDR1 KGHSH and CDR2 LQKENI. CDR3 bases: TGTGCCAGCTCTCAGGGACATAACACTGAAGCTTTCTTT. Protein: CASSQGHNTEAFF.

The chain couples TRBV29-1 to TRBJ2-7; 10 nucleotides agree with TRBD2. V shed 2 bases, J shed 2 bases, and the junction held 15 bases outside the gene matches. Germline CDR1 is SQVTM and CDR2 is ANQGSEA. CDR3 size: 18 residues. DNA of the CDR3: TGCAGCGTTGAAACGCGAGCGGGAGGGCCTCTAACCCCCTACGAGCAGTACTTC. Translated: CSVETRAGGPLTPYEQYF.